The 25 T cell receptor beta chains listed next were all sequenced from one sample in a study of patients and donors after allogeneic stem cell transplantation. One entry per CDR3 protein results from TCRdb running MiXCR on the RT-PCR reads. The repertoire holds approximately 99,000 distinct CDR3 sequences, with 35% as singletons. The specimen sequenced was blood, either unsorted or a sorted T cell fraction (not recorded which). The origin of the receptors is a human donor who was either an allogeneic HSCT recipient or a stem cell or donor lymphocyte infusion donor (not recorded which). It is not recorded whose cells these are; they may come from a transplant donor.

The CDR3 loop reads CASSLGASGRSNEQFF. The CDR3 DNA reads as TGTGCCAGCTCACTCGGGGCTAGCGGGAGAAGCAATGAGCAGTTCTTC. This rearrangement joins TRBV18 to TRBJ2-1; 10 nucleotides agree with TRBD2. J was trimmed by 6 bases and V by 4 bases; bases with no gene match: 9. CDR1 KGHSH and CDR2 LQKENI come from the germline V gene. This CDR3 is built from 16 residues.

There are a few counts of this clonotype. This chain links TRBV25-1 with TRBJ1-2, with D unclear. The germline V gene encodes CDR1 MGHDK and CDR2 SYGVNS. Trimming stripped 2 bases from V and 7 bases from J, with 5 bases between. This CDR3 contains 11 residues. CDR3 bases: TGTGCCAGCAGTGAAGGGATTGGCTACACCTTC. Its protein product is CASSEGIGYTF.

Note on this clonotype: One end of the junction varies from germline; a read error may be responsible. The chain combines TRBV7-8 with TRBJ2-2; 8 bases align to TRBD1. The CDR3 has 17 residues. The germline V gene has CDR1 SGHVS and CDR2 FQNEAQ. CDR3 protein: CARSLARTGRNTGELFF. CDR3 bases: TGTGCCAGGAGCTTAGCGAGGACAGGGAGAAACACCGGGGAGCTGTTTTTT.

This sequence joins TRBV7-3 and TRBJ2-1; 9 positions match TRBD2. From germline, CDR1 is SGHTA and CDR2 FQGTGA. CDR3 length: 16 amino acids. V lost 1 base and J lost 6; bases outside the gene matches: 7. This CDR3 is CASSLRGLAMSNEQFF. CDR3 sequence (DNA): TGTGCCAGCAGCTTAAGGGGACTAGCAATGAGCAATGAGCAGTTCTTC. The full variable domain, rest sourced from reference TRBV7-3 and TRBJ2-1, is GAGVSQTPSNKVTEKGKYVELRCDPISGHTALYWYRQSLGQGPEFLIYFQGTGAADDSGLPNDRFFAVRPEGSVSTLKIQRTERGDSAVYLCASSLRGLAMSNEQFFGPGTRLTVL.

This clonotype turned up a few times. V gene TRBV24-1 combines with J gene TRBJ2-3, with D uncertain. Trimming cost V 9 bases and J 2 bases, with 11 bases left between them. The CDR3 is made up of 13 amino acids. Per germline, CDR1 KGHDR and CDR2 SFDVKD. The CDR3 region has the DNA TGTGCCACCTCTGCCAGACACACAGATACGCAGTATTTT. As protein: CATSARHTDTQYF.

The chain uses TRBV20-1 and TRBJ1-1; a possible D gene is TRBD1 (6 bases). The germline gives CDR1 DFQATT, CDR2 SNEGSKA (reference sequence). Trimming cost V 0 bases and J 3 bases, with 17 bases left between them. The CDR3 contains 16 residues. CDR3 coding DNA: TGCAGTGCTAGAGATACGGCGGATCGGGGGCACACTGAAGCTTTCTTT. Translated, it gives CSARDTADRGHTEAFF.

This clonotype was found a few times. The chain recombines TRBV4-2 with TRBJ2-5; 7 nucleotides agree with TRBD2. Germline CDR1 LGHNA, CDR2 YNFKEQ. The trim removed 0 bases at V and 5 bases at J, leaving 9 bases unmatched. This CDR3 is 16 amino acids long. The CDR3 region is CASSQEGLGGGETQYF. As DNA, the CDR3 is TGTGCCAGCAGCCAAGAAGGACTAGGAGGTGGGGAGACCCAGTACTTC.

This chain links TRBV10-3 with TRBJ2-3; unclear D gene. Deletions cut 2 bases from V and 1 base from J, with 13 bases between. Per the germline V gene, CDR1 is ENHRY and CDR2 is SYGVKD. The CDR3 is 16 residues long. Here the CDR3 DNA reads TGTGCCATCAGTGAGAGGCCTTTCCAAGGCACAGATACGCAGTATTTT. Residues: CAISERPFQGTDTQYF.

This clonotype has just a few counts. This chain joins TRBV24-1 and TRBJ2-5; D gene ambiguous. V shed 3 bases and J shed 7 bases, with 11 bases lying between them. The CDR3 contains 13 residues. Per the germline V gene, CDR1 is KGHDR and CDR2 is SFDVKD. The CDR3 DNA follows: TGTGCCACCAGTGATGGACCTTTGGCGACCCAGTACTTC. Protein sequence: CATSDGPLATQYF.

This clonotype was found a few times. The chain carries TRBV6-2 or TRBV6-3 and TRBJ2-7; 8 nucleotides match TRBD2. This CDR3 region has 18 residues. Germline trimming cut 3 bases from V and 1 base from J; bases unmatched to any gene: 14. In germline, CDR1 is MNHEY, CDR2 SVGEGT. The CDR3 loop is CASSYPHSKAGVSYEQYF. For the CDR3, the DNA is TGTGCCAGCAGTTATCCTCACTCTAAAGCGGGAGTTTCCTACGAGCAGTACTTC.

The rearrangement links TRBV12-3 or TRBV12-4 to TRBJ1-1, with D unresolved. This CDR3 comprises 12 residues. Trimming took 6 bases from V and 3 from J, leaving 8 bases between them. This CDR3 is CASRPTHTEAFF. The DNA for the CDR3 is TGTGCCAGCAGACCTACACACACTGAAGCTTTCTTT.

This chain joins TRBV29-1 and TRBJ2-7, with a weak D call TRBD2 (6 bases). The CDR3 contains 11 residues. Germline CDR1 SQVTM, CDR2 ANQGSEA. V dropped 4 bases and J dropped 4 bases, with 8 bases sitting between them. DNA of the CDR3: TGCAGCGTTGGCGCGGGATACGAGCAGTACTTC. Its translation: CSVGAGYEQYF.

This clonotype was observed a handful of times. The genes are TRBV20-1 and TRBJ1-5; no clear D gene. The CDR3 loop spans 13 amino acids. V lost 4 bases to trimming and J lost 0 bases, with 7 bases between them. The germline V gene encodes CDR1 DFQATT and CDR2 SNEGSKA (reference sequence). The CDR3 DNA reads as TGCAGTGCTAAAGGGTTTAGCAATCAGCCCCAGCATTTT. Its protein product is CSAKGFSNQPQHF.

The table lists this clonotype with a few counts. The chain is built from TRBV12-3 or TRBV12-4 and TRBJ2-7, with 7 bases lining up with TRBD2. This CDR3 contains 15 residues. The ends lost 3 bases at V and 0 bases at J; junction bases unmatched: 5. CDR3: CASSLRGSSSYEQYF. The CDR3, as DNA: TGTGCCAGCAGTTTGCGGGGGTCGAGCTCCTACGAGCAGTACTTC.

The V and J genes are TRBV7-2 and TRBJ2-7, with 14 positions matching TRBD2. Looked up from germline, CDR1 is SGHTA and CDR2 is FQGNSA. The ends lost 5 bases at V and 1 base at J; junction bases unmatched: 10. The CDR3 loop spans 18 amino acids. In nucleotides, the CDR3 is TGTGCCAGCAGCCATTACCCGACTAGCGGGAGGGAGTCCTACGAGCAGTACTTC. Translation gives CASSHYPTSGRESYEQYF.

This rearrangement joins TRBV15 to TRBJ2-3; D is unclear. Germline loops: CDR1 LNHNV, CDR2 YYDKDF (reference sequence). The CDR3 runs to 14 residues. The V end was cut by 4 bases, the J end by 0 bases, with 8 bases between. For the CDR3, the DNA is TGTGCCACCAGCACAGGAAGCAGCACAGATACGCAGTATTTT. It codes for CATSTGSSTDTQYF.

This clonotype was counted only a few times. The V and J genes are TRBV20-1 and TRBJ1-1; 8 bases agree with TRBD1. With 4 bases clipped from V and 4 bases from J, the junction kept 8 bases outside the gene matches. From germline, CDR1 is DFQATT and CDR2 SNEGSKA (reference sequence). The CDR3 is 14 amino acids. The CDR3 DNA is TGCAGTGCTACCCTCGGACAGGGTGTCACTGAAGCTTTCTTT. Residues: CSATLGQGVTEAFF.

This clonotype was observed a few times. CDR3 sequence: CAIKGARITEAFF. The CDR3, as DNA: TGTGCCATCAAGGGGGCGAGGATCACTGAAGCTTTCTTT. The chain has TRBV10-3 and TRBJ1-1; TRBD1 matches at 7 bases. Trimming at V came to 7 bases and at J to 4 bases, leaving 6 bases not matched to a gene. Germline CDR1 is ENHRY and CDR2 is SYGVKD. CDR3 length equals 13 residues.

V is TRBV4-2 and J is TRBJ2-1; D is undetermined. V lost 3 bases and J lost 4, with 4 bases in between. This CDR3 comprises 12 residues. Germline lookup yields CDR1 LGHNA and CDR2 YNFKEQ. The CDR3 DNA reads as TGTGCCAGCAGCCAGAATTACAATGAGCAGTTCTTC. Its translation is CASSQNYNEQFF.

The chain uses TRBV2 and TRBJ2-1; the match to TRBD2 covers 7 bases. Unmatched junction bases numbered 4, after V lost 6 bases and J lost 2 bases. This CDR3 is built from 14 residues. Per the germline V gene, CDR1 is SNHLY and CDR2 is FYNNEI. The CDR3: CASRPGLTYNEQFF. CDR3 nucleotides: TGTGCCAGCAGACCGGGACTAACCTACAATGAGCAGTTCTTC.

The V call is TRBV24-1, the J call TRBJ2-1, with D unresolved. CDR3 length equals 14 residues. CDR1 is KGHDR and CDR2 is SFDVKD in the germline V gene. Trimming stripped 10 bases from V and 1 base from J, with 13 bases between. CDR3 region: CATGLGSSYNEQFF. The CDR3 coding sequence is TGTGCCACGGGTCTCGGCTCTTCCTACAATGAGCAGTTCTTC.

This CDR3 reads CSTGGTEAFF. DNA of the CDR3: TGCAGCACAGGCGGCACTGAAGCTTTCTTT. V is TRBV29-1 and J is TRBJ1-1; TRBD1 is a possible D gene (5 bases). V was trimmed by 8 bases and J by 4 bases, leaving 8 bases between them. The CDR3 is 10 amino acids. Germline values: CDR1 SQVTM, CDR2 ANQGSEA.

The chain couples TRBV7-8 to TRBJ1-6; D is possibly TRBD1 (5 bases). CDR1 is SGHVS and CDR2 is FQNEAQ in the germline V gene. This CDR3 comprises 13 residues. The V and J ends lost 5 bases and 13 bases respectively, with 15 bases between them. Written as DNA, the CDR3 is TGTGCCAGCAGCGGGGCCTGGTCCGGGCCCCTCCACTTT. Amino acid sequence: CASSGAWSGPLHF.

CDR3 coding DNA: TGTGCCACCAGTGACTTCACTAGCGGGAGAGGTGAGACCCAGTACTTC. Encoded protein: CATSDFTSGRGETQYF. The rearrangement uses TRBV24-1 and TRBJ2-5; TRBD2 matches at 11 bases. CDR1 is KGHDR, CDR2 SFDVKD, per germline. J lost 5 bases, V lost 4 bases, and 8 bases had no gene match. CDR3 size: 16 residues.

This clonotype was counted a few times. The chain is built from TRBV18 and TRBJ1-1, with D uncertain. Per the germline V gene, CDR1 is KGHSH and CDR2 is LQKENI. The V and J ends lost 6 bases and 3 bases respectively, with 8 bases between them. The CDR3 covers 12 residues. The DNA of the CDR3 is TGTGCCAGCTCCCCAAGGCACACTGAAGCTTTCTTT. Protein sequence: CASSPRHTEAFF.